The 25 T cell receptor beta chains reported below all come from one sample, sequenced in a study of monozygotic twins with inflammatory bowel disease (dated by TCRdb to between 2018 and 2021). The method was 5' RACE. Sequenced on an Illumina HiSeq 2500. TCRdb reprocessed the reads, so every CDR3 protein sequence counts as one entry and DNA is not shown. In this sample's table one finds 440,000 or so distinct CDR3 sequences. The biggest ten clones account for 2% to 3% of the sample. The sample consisted of blood. Receptors were obtained from a human donor with ulcerative colitis or Crohn's disease, or a healthy co-twin of an affected twin (not recorded which).

The chain couples TRBV27 to TRBJ1-1; as DNA is missing, the TRBD1 call by TCRdb cannot be tested. The germline CDR1 and CDR2 sequences are MNHEY and SMNVEV (reference sequence). The CDR3 totals 17 residues. Here the CDR3 reads CASSLVGVGSRYTEAFF.

The rearrangement joins TRBV3-1 to TRBJ1-2; TCRdb returns TRBD1, unconfirmable since there is no DNA. This CDR3 is 15 amino acids long. CDR1 and CDR2 from the germline V gene are LGHDT and YNNKEL (reference sequence). The CDR3 is CASSQEPGATYGYTF.

The chain uses TRBV18 and TRBJ1-4; TCRdb's D gene call, TRBD1, goes unchecked for lack of DNA. CDR3 length equals 15 residues. Germline V gene lookup returns CDR1 KGHSH and CDR2 LQKENI. The CDR3 sequence: CASSPTGLRKEKLFF.

The chain employs TRBV19 and TRBJ2-7. Per germline, CDR1 LNHDA and CDR2 SQIVND (reference sequence). The CDR3 is made up of 17 amino acids. The CDR3 is CASSIDLSSGSTYEQYF. Combining the CDR3 with reference TRBV19 and TRBJ2-7 gives the whole variable domain DGGITQSPKYLFRKEGQNVTLSCEQNLNHDAMYWYRQDPGQGLRLIYYSQIVNDFQKGDIAEGYSVSREKKESFPLTVTSAQKNPTAFYLCASSIDLSSGSTYEQYFGPGTRLTVT.

The CDR3 loop reads CASRGMTSGNNEQFF. This chain links TRBV7-8 with TRBJ2-1; the TCRdb call, TRBD2, lacks DNA for checking. The CDR3 has 15 residues. Germline loops: CDR1 SGHVS, CDR2 FQNEAQ.

The chain links TRBV28 to TRBJ2-4; TCRdb lists TRBD1, though no DNA is available to test this call. CDR1 is MDHEN and CDR2 is SYDVKM in the germline V gene. The CDR3 has 14 amino acids. CDR3 in amino acids: CASTTPGRLNIQYF.

The CDR3 here is CATTRPIMNNEQFF. V usage is TRBV11-2 and J usage is TRBJ2-1. Germline loops: CDR1 SGHAT, CDR2 FQNNGV. The CDR3 length is 14 residues.

The rearrangement uses TRBV30 and TRBJ2-1; TCRdb picks TRBD1, but there is no DNA to check that call. The germline CDR1 and CDR2 sequences are GTSNPN and SVGIG (reference sequence). The CDR3 is 13 residues long. CDR3 sequence: CAWSVGAAYEQFF.

The chain joins TRBV5-1 to TRBJ1-1; TCRdb gives TRBD1 as the D gene, but with no DNA this cannot be confirmed. The CDR3 loop spans 14 amino acids. The germline V gene encodes CDR1 SGHRS and CDR2 YFSETQ. CDR3 amino acids: CASSVQASHTEAFF. The variable domain in full, with the rest retrieved from reference TRBV5-1 and TRBJ1-1, is KAGVTQTPRYLIKTRGQQVTLSCSPISGHRSVSWYQQTPGQGLQFLFEYFSETQRNKGNFPGRFSGRQFSNSRSEMNVSTLELGDSALYLCASSVQASHTEAFFGQGTRLTVV.

The J gene is TRBJ2-1, the V gene TRBV5-1; TCRdb outputs TRBD2, but without DNA this stays unchecked. CDR3 length: 15 residues. Germline assignment: CDR1 SGHRS and CDR2 YFSETQ. The CDR3 region is CASSLGPVAGNEQFF.

This chain uses TRBV12-3 or TRBV12-4 with TRBJ2-7; the TRBD1 assignment by TCRdb is unverifiable without DNA. The CDR3 is made up of 14 amino acids. CDR3 protein: CASTPTGQTRRQYF.

The chain couples TRBV18 to TRBJ2-7; TCRdb's D call, TRBD1, is unchecked because there is no DNA. The germline gives CDR1 KGHSH, CDR2 LQKENI. This CDR3 is built from 14 residues. The chain's CDR3 is CASSPGTGPREQYF.

The V and J genes are TRBV5-1 and TRBJ1-1. CDR3 size: 11 residues. Germline CDR1 is SGHRS and CDR2 is YFSETQ. The CDR3 loop reads CASRGNLEAFF.

The V and J genes are TRBV27 and TRBJ1-5. This CDR3 region has 18 residues. Germline CDR1 and CDR2: MNHEY and SMNVEV (reference sequence). The CDR3 region is CASSLTSAAFYSNQPQHF.

This sequence joins TRBV20-1 and TRBJ1-2; with no DNA, the TCRdb D assignment of TRBD1 cannot be verified. Germline V gene sequence: CDR1 DFQATT, CDR2 SNEGSKA (reference sequence). This CDR3 region has 14 residues. The CDR3 protein is CSASIGRGVDGYTF.

The rearrangement links TRBV21-1 to TRBJ2-3. TRBV21-1 represents a pseudogene. The length of the CDR3 is 14 residues. Here the CDR3 reads CASRGQINTDTQYF.

The V and J genes are TRBV5-6 and TRBJ1-4; the TCRdb D gene call, TRBD1, has no DNA to confirm it. The germline V gene has CDR1 SGHDT and CDR2 YYEEEE. The CDR3 sequence is 16 residues long. The CDR3 sequence: CASSFRTGGAGEKLFF.

The CDR3 region is CAWSQGQGVGDTQYF. The rearrangement joins TRBV30 to TRBJ2-3; checking the TCRdb D call of TRBD1 is not possible without DNA. This CDR3 spans 15 amino acids. Germline CDR1 reads GTSNPN; CDR2 reads SVGIG (reference sequence).

This rearrangement joins TRBV5-4 to TRBJ2-2; checking the TCRdb D call of TRBD1 is not possible without DNA. Germline lookup yields CDR1 SGHNT and CDR2 YYREEE (reference sequence). The CDR3 loop spans 15 amino acids. The chain's CDR3 is CASSRDRGFAGELFF.

The rearrangement uses TRBV20-1 and TRBJ1-5. Germline CDR1 DFQATT, CDR2 SNEGSKA (reference sequence). The CDR3 is 17 residues long. CDR3 residues: CSATSLRGGSSNQPQHF.

The chain couples TRBV6-1 to TRBJ1-5; lacking DNA, the TRBD1 call made by TCRdb goes unchecked. The CDR3 extends over 14 amino acids. Germline-derived CDR1 and CDR2 are MNHNS and SASEGT. This CDR3 is CASSRQGGNQPQHF.

CDR3: CASSQTWANTEAFF. This rearrangement joins TRBV4-2 to TRBJ1-1; TCRdb returns TRBD1, unconfirmable since there is no DNA. CDR3 length equals 14 residues. Germline CDR1 reads LGHNA; CDR2 reads YNFKEQ.

The gene calls are TRBV5-4 and TRBJ2-7; the D call from TCRdb, TRBD1, cannot be confirmed without DNA. The CDR3 is 13 amino acids. Germline V gives CDR1 SGHNT, CDR2 YYREEE (reference sequence). CDR3 loop: CASSFQGPYEQYF.

This chain links TRBV7-8 with TRBJ2-5. CDR3 size: 15 residues. Looked up from germline, CDR1 is SGHVS and CDR2 is FQNEAQ. The CDR3 protein is CASSSTRWIQETQYF.

V usage is TRBV12-3 or TRBV12-4 and J usage is TRBJ2-1. The length of the CDR3 is 14 residues. The CDR3 sequence is CASSVRGTYNEQFF.